One and the same sample provided the 11 T cell receptor beta chains below, sequenced in a study of CXCR3-negative and CXCR3-positive naive CD8 T cells. Whole-study findings and limits: Naive CXCR3-positive cells had TRB CDR3s more hydrophobic than those of CXCR3-negative naive cells.

These receptors have no identified antigens. All TRB cDNA libraries came from 5' RACE performed with UMI labels. With the 5' RACE reads reprocessed, TCRdb shows one record per CDR3 protein and no DNA. This table holds about 130,000 distinct CDR3 sequences. The sequenced material came from naive CXCR3+ CD8+ T cells from blood. Subset described: CD45RO-CCR7+CD27+CD95- naive CD8+ T cells expressing CXCR3 (TNR3+). Receptor source: a human donor in good health. Some clones in this sample may be carry-over from other donors' samples.

The chain joins TRBV6-5 to TRBJ2-7. This CDR3 is built from 13 residues. The germline gives CDR1 MNHEY, CDR2 SVGAGI. CDR3 amino acids: CASSYSSSYEQYF.

The rearrangement links TRBV29-1 to TRBJ1-4. Germline lookup yields CDR1 SQVTM and CDR2 ANQGSEA. The CDR3 runs to 14 residues. CDR3 protein: CSVGGGDQNEKLFF. The whole variable domain, remainder taken from reference TRBV29-1 and TRBJ1-4, is SAVISQKPSRDICQRGTSLTIQCQVDSQVTMMFWYRQQPGQSLTLIATANQGSEATYESGFVIDKFPISRPNLTFSTLTVSNMSPEDSSIYLCSVGGGDQNEKLFFGSGTQLSVL.

V gene TRBV7-6 combines with J gene TRBJ2-7; TCRdb reports TRBD2, a call that lacks DNA to check it against. The CDR3 runs to 15 residues. The V gene's germline CDR1 is SGHVS and CDR2 FNYEAQ. CDR3 residues: CASSSLSGGLYEQYF.

The chain uses TRBV7-2 and TRBJ2-7. The length of the CDR3 is 16 residues. The V gene's germline CDR1 is SGHTA and CDR2 FQGNSA. The CDR3 sequence is CASSITPKTSGYEQYF.

The chain employs TRBV6-5 and TRBJ1-5; TCRdb's D call, TRBD1, is unchecked because there is no DNA. CDR1 is MNHEY, CDR2 SVGAGI, per germline. The CDR3 is 16 amino acids. The CDR3 reads CASSPGTGGAGQPQHF.

The gene calls are TRBV6-5 and TRBJ2-1; TCRdb selects TRBD2, and the lack of DNA leaves this call unchecked. The germline CDR1 and CDR2 sequences are MNHEY and SVGAGI. The CDR3 consists of 18 residues. CDR3 loop: CASSAGLAEIPAYNEQFF.

The chain uses TRBV19 and TRBJ1-1; TCRdb selects TRBD1, and the lack of DNA leaves this call unchecked. The germline CDR1 and CDR2 sequences are LNHDA and SQIVND (reference sequence). The CDR3 totals 13 residues. The CDR3 here is CATHRTENTEAFF.

V and J are TRBV24-1 and TRBJ2-1; TCRdb lists TRBD1, though no DNA is available to test this call. The CDR3 runs to 16 residues. Per germline, CDR1 KGHDR and CDR2 SFDVKD. This chain's CDR3 is CATSDTGAGSYNEQFF.

The rearrangement uses TRBV25-1 and TRBJ2-7; TCRdb proposes TRBD1, but this gene call is untestable without DNA. This CDR3 comprises 13 residues. Germline CDR1 is MGHDK and CDR2 is SYGVNS. Here the CDR3 reads CASSAGDWSEQYF.

J is TRBJ2-7 and V is TRBV7-9. CDR1 and CDR2 (germline): SEHNR, FQNEAQ (reference sequence). This CDR3 has 13 residues. CDR3 residues: CASSPDSSYEQYF.

V gene TRBV7-6 combines with J gene TRBJ2-2; TCRdb indicates TRBD2, and absent DNA this call remains unverified. Germline V CDR1 and CDR2: SGHVS, FNYEAQ. This CDR3 is built from 16 residues. The CDR3 region is CASNARPPGGTGELFF.